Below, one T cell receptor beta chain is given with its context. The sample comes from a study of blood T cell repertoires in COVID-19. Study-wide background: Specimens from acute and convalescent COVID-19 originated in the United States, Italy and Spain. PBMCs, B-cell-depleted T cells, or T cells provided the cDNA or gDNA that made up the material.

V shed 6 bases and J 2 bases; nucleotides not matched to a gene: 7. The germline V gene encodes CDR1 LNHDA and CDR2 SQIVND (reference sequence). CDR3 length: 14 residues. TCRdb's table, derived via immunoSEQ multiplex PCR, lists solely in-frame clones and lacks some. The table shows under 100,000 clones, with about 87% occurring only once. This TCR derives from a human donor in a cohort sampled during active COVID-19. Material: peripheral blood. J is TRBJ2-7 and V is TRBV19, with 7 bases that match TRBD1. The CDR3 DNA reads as TGTGCCAGTAGAAAGGGGCAGGGGGCCTACGAGCAGTACTTC. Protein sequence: CASRKGQGAYEQYF.